The clone carrying this T cell receptor (beta chain) was detected a few times. The antigen remains unidentified. These data are taken from a study of beta chain features in type 1 diabetes. Study observations and caveats: Researchers reported that naive, central memory and Treg TCRB repertoires appeared more similar in patients than in healthy donors.

It was via CD45RO/CCR7/CD25/CD127/CD95/CD27 that CD4+ naive, central memory, regulatory and stem cell-like memory cells were sorted. Every sorted population was more than 95% pure. The CDR3 loop spans 15 amino acids. Trimming removed 2 bases from V and 2 bases from J, with 13 bases in between. Germline CDR1 and CDR2: MGHDK and SYGVNS. The sequenced template was cDNA made from the entire isolated RNA. Method: immunoSEQ multiplex PCR; TCRdb's copy keeps in-frame clones and lacks some. Of about 450,000 clones listed, about an eighth were seen once; the top ten hold 0.045% to 0.06%. The sequence came from a woman between 18 and 30 years old in good health. Sequencing was carried out using naive CD4+ T cells from blood. The chain recombines TRBV25-1 with TRBJ2-7; D perhaps matches TRBD2 (6 bases). As DNA, the CDR3 is TGTGCCAGCAGTGAACACGGGAGTCGCACCTACGAGCAGTACTTC. Translation: CASSEHGSRTYEQYF.